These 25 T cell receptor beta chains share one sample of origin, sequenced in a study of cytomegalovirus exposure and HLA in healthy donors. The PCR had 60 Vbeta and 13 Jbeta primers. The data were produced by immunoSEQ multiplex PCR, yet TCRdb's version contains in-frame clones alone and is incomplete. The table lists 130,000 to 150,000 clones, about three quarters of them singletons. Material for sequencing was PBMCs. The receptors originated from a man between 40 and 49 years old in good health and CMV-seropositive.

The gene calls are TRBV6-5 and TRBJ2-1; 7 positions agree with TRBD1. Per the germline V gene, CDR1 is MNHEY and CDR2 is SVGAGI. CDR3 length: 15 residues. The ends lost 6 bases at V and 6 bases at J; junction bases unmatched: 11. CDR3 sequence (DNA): TGTGCCAGCAGACCCCGGGACAGCAGAGGCAATGAGCAGTTCTTC. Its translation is CASRPRDSRGNEQFF.

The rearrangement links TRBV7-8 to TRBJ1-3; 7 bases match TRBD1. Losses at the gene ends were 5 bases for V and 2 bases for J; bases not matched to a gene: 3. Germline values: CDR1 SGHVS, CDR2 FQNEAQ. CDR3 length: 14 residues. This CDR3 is CASSKDRTGNTIYF. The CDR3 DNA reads TGTGCCAGCAGCAAGGACAGGACTGGAAACACCATATATTTT.

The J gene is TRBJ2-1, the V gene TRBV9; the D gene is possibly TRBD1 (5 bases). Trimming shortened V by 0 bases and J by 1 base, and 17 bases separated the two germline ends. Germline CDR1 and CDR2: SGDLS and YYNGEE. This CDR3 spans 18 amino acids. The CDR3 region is CASSVVSGPSPSYNEQFF. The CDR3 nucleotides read TGTGCCAGCAGCGTAGTATCAGGGCCAAGTCCATCCTACAATGAGCAGTTCTTC.

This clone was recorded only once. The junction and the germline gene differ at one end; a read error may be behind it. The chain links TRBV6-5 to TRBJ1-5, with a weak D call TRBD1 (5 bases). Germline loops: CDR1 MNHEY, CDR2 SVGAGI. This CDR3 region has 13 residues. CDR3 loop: CASSYYQGQSQHF. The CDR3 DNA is TGTGCCAGCAGTTACTATCAGGGTCAGTCCCAGCATTTT.

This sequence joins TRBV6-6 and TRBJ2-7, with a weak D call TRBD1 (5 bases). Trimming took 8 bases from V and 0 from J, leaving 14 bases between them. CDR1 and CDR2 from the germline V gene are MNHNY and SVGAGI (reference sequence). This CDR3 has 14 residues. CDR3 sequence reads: CASAGRVISYEQYF. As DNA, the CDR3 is TGTGCCAGCGCCGGCAGGGTAATCTCCTACGAGCAGTACTTC.

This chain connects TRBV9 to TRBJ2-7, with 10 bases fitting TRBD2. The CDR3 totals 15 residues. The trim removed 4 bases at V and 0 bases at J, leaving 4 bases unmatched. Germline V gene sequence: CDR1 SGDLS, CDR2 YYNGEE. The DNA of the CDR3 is TGTGCCAGCAGCCCACGGACTAGCGGCTCCTACGAGCAGTACTTC. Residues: CASSPRTSGSYEQYF.

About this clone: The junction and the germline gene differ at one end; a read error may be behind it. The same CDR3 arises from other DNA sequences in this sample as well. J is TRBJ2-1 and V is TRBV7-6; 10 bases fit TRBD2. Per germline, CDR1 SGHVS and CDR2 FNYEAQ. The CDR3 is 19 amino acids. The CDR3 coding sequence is TGTGCCAGTAGCTTAGGAGGAGCCTGGGCTAGCGGGAGTGGGAATGAGCAGTTCTTC. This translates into CASSLGGAWASGSGNEQFF.

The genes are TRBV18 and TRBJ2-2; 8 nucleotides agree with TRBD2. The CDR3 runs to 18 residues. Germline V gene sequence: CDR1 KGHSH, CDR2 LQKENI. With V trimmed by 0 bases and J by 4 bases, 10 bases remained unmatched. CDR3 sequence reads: CASSPPNRVSGVTGELFF. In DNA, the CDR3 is TGTGCCAGCTCACCACCAAACCGGGTTAGCGGGGTCACCGGGGAGCTGTTTTTT.

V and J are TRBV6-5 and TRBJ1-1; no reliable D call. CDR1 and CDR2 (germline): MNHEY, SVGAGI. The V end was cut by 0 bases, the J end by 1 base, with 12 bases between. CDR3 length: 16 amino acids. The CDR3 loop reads CASSYSIQAPNTEAFF. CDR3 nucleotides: TGTGCCAGCAGTTACTCGATCCAGGCACCGAACACTGAAGCTTTCTTT.

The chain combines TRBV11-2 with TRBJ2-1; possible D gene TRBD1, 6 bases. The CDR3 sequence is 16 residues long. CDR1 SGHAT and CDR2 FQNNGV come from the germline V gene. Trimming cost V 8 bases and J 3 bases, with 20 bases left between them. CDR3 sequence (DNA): TGTGCCAGCGAGGAGGCTTGGACAGACTACTACAATGAGCAGTTCTTC. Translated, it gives CASEEAWTDYYNEQFF.

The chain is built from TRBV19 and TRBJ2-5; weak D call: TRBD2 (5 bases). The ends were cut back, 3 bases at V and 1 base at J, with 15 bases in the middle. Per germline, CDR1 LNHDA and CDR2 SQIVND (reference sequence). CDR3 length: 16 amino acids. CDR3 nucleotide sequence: TGTGCCAGTAGTATTTCGGGGTCCATGACCCAAGAGACCCAGTACTTC. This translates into CASSISGSMTQETQYF.

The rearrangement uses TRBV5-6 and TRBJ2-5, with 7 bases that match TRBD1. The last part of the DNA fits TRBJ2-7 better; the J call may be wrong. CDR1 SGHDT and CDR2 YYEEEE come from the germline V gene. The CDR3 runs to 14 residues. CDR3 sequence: CASSPPDRPYEQYF. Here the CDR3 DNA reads TGTGCCAGCAGCCCCCCGGACAGGCCATACGAGCAGTACTTC.

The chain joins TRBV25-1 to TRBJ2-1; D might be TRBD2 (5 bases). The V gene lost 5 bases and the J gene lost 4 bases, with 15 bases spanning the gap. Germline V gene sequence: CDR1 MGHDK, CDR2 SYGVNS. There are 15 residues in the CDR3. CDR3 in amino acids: CASSKGSGFYNEQFF. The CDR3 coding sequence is TGTGCCAGCAGTAAGGGAAGCGGATTTTACAATGAGCAGTTCTTC.

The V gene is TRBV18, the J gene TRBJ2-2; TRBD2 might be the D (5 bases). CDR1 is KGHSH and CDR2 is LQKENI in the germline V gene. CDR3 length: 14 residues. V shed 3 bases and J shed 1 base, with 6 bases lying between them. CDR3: CASSPRENTGELFF. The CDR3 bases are TGTGCCAGCTCACCGAGGGAGAACACCGGGGAGCTGTTTTTT. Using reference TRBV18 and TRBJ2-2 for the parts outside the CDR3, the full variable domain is NAGVMQNPRHLVRRRGQEARLRCSPMKGHSHVYWYRQLPEEGLKFMVYLQKENIIDESGMPKERFSAEFPKEGPSILRIQQVVRGDSAAYFCASSPRENTGELFFGEGSRLTVL.

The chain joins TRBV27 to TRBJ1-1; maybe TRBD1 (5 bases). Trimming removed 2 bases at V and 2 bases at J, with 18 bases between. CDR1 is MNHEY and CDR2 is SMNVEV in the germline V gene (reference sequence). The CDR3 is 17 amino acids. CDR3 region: CASSLLPPARANTEAFF. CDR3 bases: TGTGCCAGCAGTTTACTGCCCCCGGCCAGGGCCAACACTGAAGCTTTCTTT.

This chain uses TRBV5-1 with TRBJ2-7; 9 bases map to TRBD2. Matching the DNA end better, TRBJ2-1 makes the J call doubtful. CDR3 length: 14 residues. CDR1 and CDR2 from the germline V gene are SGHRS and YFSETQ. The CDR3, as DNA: TGCGCCAGCAGCTTGGCTAGCGGGAACAATGAGCAGTTCTTC. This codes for CASSLASGNNEQFF.

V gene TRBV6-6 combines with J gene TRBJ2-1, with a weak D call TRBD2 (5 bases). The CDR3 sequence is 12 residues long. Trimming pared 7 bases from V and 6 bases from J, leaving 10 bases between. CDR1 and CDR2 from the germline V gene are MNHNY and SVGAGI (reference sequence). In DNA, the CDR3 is TGTGCCAGCAACTGGCTAGCCAATGAGCAGTTCTTC. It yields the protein CASNWLANEQFF.

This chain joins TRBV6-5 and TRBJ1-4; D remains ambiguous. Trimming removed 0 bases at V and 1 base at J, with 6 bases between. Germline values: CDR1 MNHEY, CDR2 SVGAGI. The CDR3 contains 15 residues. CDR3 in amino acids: CASSYSGLTNEKLFF. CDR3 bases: TGTGCCAGCAGTTACTCCGGGTTAACTAATGAAAAACTGTTTTTT.

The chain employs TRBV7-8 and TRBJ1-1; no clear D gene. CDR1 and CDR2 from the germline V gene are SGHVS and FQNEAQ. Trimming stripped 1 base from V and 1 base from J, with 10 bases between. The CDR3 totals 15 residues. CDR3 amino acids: CASSLGLGRNTEAFF. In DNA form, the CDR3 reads TGTGCCAGCAGCTTAGGTCTTGGGAGGAACACTGAAGCTTTCTTT.

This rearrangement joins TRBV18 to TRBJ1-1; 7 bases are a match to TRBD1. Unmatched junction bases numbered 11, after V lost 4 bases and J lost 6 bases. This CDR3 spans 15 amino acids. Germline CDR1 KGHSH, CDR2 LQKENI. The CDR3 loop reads CASSLGTGQKAEAFF. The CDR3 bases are TGTGCCAGCTCACTCGGAACGGGACAGAAAGCTGAAGCTTTCTTT.

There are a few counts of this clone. CDR3 residues: CASRLAGVGADTQYF. DNA for the CDR3: TGTGCCAGCAGATTAGCGGGAGTGGGCGCAGATACGCAGTATTTT. The rearrangement joins TRBV5-8 to TRBJ2-3, with TRBD2 matching over 9 bases. The CDR3 spans 15 residues. The V gene's germline CDR1 is SGHTS and CDR2 YDEGEE. J gave up 4 bases and V 5 bases, and 8 bases lay outside the gene matches.

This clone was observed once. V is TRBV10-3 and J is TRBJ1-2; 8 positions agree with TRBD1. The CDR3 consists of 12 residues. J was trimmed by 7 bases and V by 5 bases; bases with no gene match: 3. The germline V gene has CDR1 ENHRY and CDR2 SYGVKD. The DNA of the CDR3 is TGTGCCATCAGTCCCACAGGGGGTGGCTACACCTTC. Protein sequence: CAISPTGGGYTF.

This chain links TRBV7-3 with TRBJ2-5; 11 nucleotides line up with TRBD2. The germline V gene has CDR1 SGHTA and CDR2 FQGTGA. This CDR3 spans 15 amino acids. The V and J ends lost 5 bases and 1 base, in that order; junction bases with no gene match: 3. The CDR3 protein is CASSPGTSGQETQYF. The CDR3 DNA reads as TGTGCCAGCAGCCCAGGGACTAGCGGCCAAGAGACCCAGTACTTC.

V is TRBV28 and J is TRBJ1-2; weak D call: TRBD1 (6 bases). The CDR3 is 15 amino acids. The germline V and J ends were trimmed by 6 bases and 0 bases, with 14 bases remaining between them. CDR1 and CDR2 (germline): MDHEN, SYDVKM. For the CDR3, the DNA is TGTGCCAGCAGACCCACCCGGACAGCTAACTATGGCTACACCTTC. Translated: CASRPTRTANYGYTF.

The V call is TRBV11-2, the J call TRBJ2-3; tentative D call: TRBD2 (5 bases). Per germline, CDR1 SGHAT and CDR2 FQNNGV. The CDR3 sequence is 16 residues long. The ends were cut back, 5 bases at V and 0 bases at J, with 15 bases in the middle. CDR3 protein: CASSPGGIPSTDTQYF. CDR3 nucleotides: TGTGCCAGCAGCCCAGGAGGCATTCCGAGCACAGATACGCAGTATTTT.